The clone carrying this TCR beta chain was detected only a few times. Antigen unknown. The sample comes from a study of metastatic and nonmetastatic thyroid tumors. Study-wide context: Both malignant and benign thyroid patients supplied peripheral blood and tumor or nodule tissue samples, across which the repertoires of these patients were then compared. Study results and caveats: Compared with benign nodules, malignant thyroid tumors were reported to have significantly higher TCR beta diversity in both blood and tumor.

Thyroid surgery took place with no prior treatment in any patient. In the authors' workflow: A distant-metastasis classifier for papillary thyroid cancer was built using CDR3 differences across clinicopathological groups. TCRdb re-called clones via MiXCR from the PCR reads. The V and J calls, along with clone size, are taken from TCRdb and not from the paper's own processing. This sample has about 16,000 clones, with under 35% found just once. The sample was blood. The sequence derives from a female donor with papillary thyroid cancer or a benign thyroid nodule (not recorded which). Some clones in this sample may be carry-over from other donors' samples.

The CDR3 region is CASSSILAGGVHEQYF. CDR3 nucleotides: TGTGCCAGCAGTTCCATCCTAGCGGGAGGTGTCCACGAGCAGTACTTC. The chain carries TRBV6-2 or TRBV6-3 and TRBJ2-7, with 11 positions matching TRBD2. The CDR3 is 16 residues long. Germline CDR1 is MNHEY and CDR2 is SVGEGT. Trimming removed 4 bases from V and 5 bases from J; junction bases left unmatched: 10.